This T cell receptor (beta chain) was documented in a study of blood T cell repertoires in COVID-19. Under the authors' procedure: Reference gene primer amplification in the assay estimated nucleated cell counts. The method was immunoSEQ multiplex PCR; TCRdb's version includes in-frame clones alone and lacks a portion of them. V and J calls and clone size are as listed in that table; D and trimming were resolved from the DNA. The sample includes nearly 400,000 clones, just under 90% seen only once; the top ten take less than 2%. Trimming left V 7 bases short and J 6 bases short, with 12 bases between. The CDR3 covers 12 residues. Germline V gene data show CDR1 as LNHDA and CDR2 as SQIVND (reference sequence). Those who participated ranged in age from about 18 to 89 years and resided in roughly 26 US areas. Cohort allocation depended upon clinical history that participants reported. Donors in Cohort 3 who had recovered were those with two negative PCRs, healthcare professional clearance, or resolution of their symptoms.

This clone was counted at least ten times. The source of this sequence is a woman in her thirties who had recovered from COVID-19. The sequencing input was PBMCs or T cells enriched from blood (not recorded which). V is TRBV19 and J is TRBJ1-2; perhaps TRBD1 as D (5 bases). The CDR3 is CASIGQGDGYTF. The CDR3 nucleotides are TGTGCCAGTATTGGCCAGGGCGATGGCTACACCTTC.